Sequencing of this T cell receptor beta chain was carried out in a study of blood T cells in healthy people across ages. Study-level points and caveats: Strong correlation linked observed beta diversity and percent naive T cells. Both naive CD4+ cell counts and diversity were greater in long-lived donors than in aged donors.

About this clonotype: Its antigen is undetermined.

It was with a sample-barcoded 5' primer and a J-beta primer mix that a second PCR of roughly 7 to 12 cycles was run. One entry per CDR3 protein results from TCRdb running MiXCR on the 5' RACE reads. Found here are more than 800,000 distinct CDR3 sequences, around 28% of them singletons; the top ten hold 15% to 20%. Germline assignment: CDR1 WSHSY and CDR2 SAAADI. The CDR3 totals 13 residues. Trimming cost V 2 bases and J 2 bases, with 7 bases left between them. The individuals who served as donors were healthy Caucasians living in Russia, aged roughly 6 to 90. Each individual donor underwent a draw of approximately 9.8 milliliters of peripheral blood.

This sequence joins TRBV10-2 and TRBJ2-7; D is unresolved. Sequencing was done on a sample of blood. This sequence originates from a woman of 80 years or more in good health. The CDR3 DNA follows: TGCGCCAGCAGTGAGCTTAGCCCCTACGAGCAGTACTTC. This gives the protein CASSELSPYEQYF.